A single sample is the source of the 30 T cell receptor beta chains below, sequenced in a study of identical twins. TCRdb reanalysed the 5' RACE reads using MiXCR and keeps one entry per CDR3 protein. The top ten clones hold 0.75% to 1% of a sample with about 700,000 distinct CDR3 sequences, more than 6.5% of them seen once. These same data were also listed under a study on yellow fever vaccine responses in identical twins.

Input material: PBMCs. These receptors were collected from a woman aged 18 to 35 in good health.

The table lists this clonotype with a few counts. The rearrangement joins TRBV20-1 to TRBJ2-3, with TRBD2 matching 8 bases. Germline lookup yields CDR1 DFQATT and CDR2 SNEGSKA (reference sequence). This CDR3 is 14 amino acids long. J gave up 5 bases and V 4 bases, and 8 bases lay outside the gene matches. The CDR3 DNA reads TGCAGTGCTACCAATAGCGGGACCGTAGATACGCAGTATTTT. Its protein is CSATNSGTVDTQYF.

This clonotype was found many times. J is TRBJ2-1 and V is TRBV5-8; the match to TRBD2 covers 10 bases. The CDR3 length is 17 residues. Germline CDR1 and CDR2: SGHTS and YDEGEE. The J segment lost 6 bases and the V segment lost 2 bases, leaving 11 bases of the junction unmatched. The CDR3 spells CASSFAYSGRLFNEQFF. CDR3 nucleotides: TGTGCCAGCAGCTTCGCCTATAGCGGGAGGCTATTCAATGAGCAGTTCTTC.

This clonotype was counted between two and nine times. The rearrangement joins TRBV7-9 to TRBJ2-7, with 7 bases aligning to TRBD2. Germline V gene lookup returns CDR1 SEHNR and CDR2 FQNEAQ (reference sequence). J was trimmed by 3 bases and V by 3 bases; bases with no gene match: 14. The CDR3 extends over 17 amino acids. CDR3 amino acids: CASSFFRGAGLLYEQYF. The CDR3 region has the DNA TGTGCCAGCAGCTTTTTTAGAGGAGCGGGGCTACTCTACGAGCAGTACTTC.

The DNA for the CDR3 is TGTGCCAGCAGTTTAGCGGGACCAAAGGGGCCGTTCGAGCAGTACTTC. Its translation is CASSLAGPKGPFEQYF. This chain connects TRBV27 to TRBJ2-7, with TRBD2 as a possible D gene (6 bases). The CDR3 length is 16 residues. V was pared by 2 bases and J by 6 bases, with 20 bases between. Germline CDR1 is MNHEY and CDR2 is SMNVEV (reference sequence).

This clonotype was seen ten or more times. V gene TRBV12-3 or TRBV12-4 combines with J gene TRBJ1-6; no definite D call. Trimming stripped 3 bases from V and 7 bases from J, with 4 bases between. The CDR3 runs to 12 residues. The CDR3 DNA sequence: TGTGCCAGCAGTTTTAACAATTCACCCCTCCACTTT. It yields the protein CASSFNNSPLHF.

This clonotype has just a few counts. The rearrangement joins TRBV14 to TRBJ1-1; the D gene is possibly TRBD1 (5 bases). The CDR3 is made up of 16 amino acids. V was pared by 1 base and J by 3 bases, with 15 bases between. The germline CDR1 and CDR2 sequences are SGHDN and FVKESK. The CDR3 loop is CASSQGAGTQHTEAFF. DNA for the CDR3: TGTGCCAGCAGCCAAGGAGCCGGGACCCAGCACACTGAAGCTTTCTTT.

This clonotype has more than one count but fewer than ten. V and J are TRBV24-1 and TRBJ2-4; either TRBD1 or TRBD2 may supply D (5 bases each). CDR1 is KGHDR, CDR2 SFDVKD, per germline. V dropped 9 bases and J dropped 14 bases, with 25 bases sitting between them. The CDR3 has 14 residues. CDR3 amino acids: CATQRGTRRWVEYF. The DNA of the CDR3 is TGTGCCACCCAGAGAGGGACGCGGAGGTGGGTGGAGTACTTC.

In DNA, the CDR3 is TGTGCCAGCAGACATCCGACCACTGAAGCTTTCTTT. The encoded protein is CASRHPTTEAFF. The V and J genes are TRBV28 and TRBJ1-1; no clear D. The germline V gene has CDR1 MDHEN and CDR2 SYDVKM. The V and J ends lost 6 bases and 4 bases respectively, with 9 bases between them. The CDR3 length is 12 residues.

The gene calls are TRBV7-9 and TRBJ2-7; TRBD1 matches at 9 bases. Trimming took 5 bases from V and 6 from J; bases not matched to a gene: 8. This CDR3 region has 14 residues. Germline lookup yields CDR1 SEHNR and CDR2 FQNEAQ (reference sequence). The CDR3: CASSARDRAIEQYF. CDR3 in DNA: TGTGCCAGCAGCGCACGGGACAGGGCCATCGAGCAGTACTTC.

This sequence joins TRBV27 and TRBJ2-3; D remains ambiguous. Trimming took 5 bases from V and 1 from J, leaving 13 bases between them. Germline V gives CDR1 MNHEY, CDR2 SMNVEV (reference sequence). The length of the CDR3 is 15 residues. In DNA, the CDR3 is TGTGCCAGCAGTCCTCCCCCGGGCCGCACAGATACGCAGTATTTT. Translation: CASSPPPGRTDTQYF.

In its sample, this clonotype was seen many times. The chain carries TRBV6-5 and TRBJ2-3, with 12 bases that match TRBD1. The V gene end was trimmed by 3 bases and the J gene end by 7 bases; junction bases not matched to a gene: 11. The CDR3 spans 17 residues. The V gene's germline CDR1 is MNHEY and CDR2 SVGAGI. The CDR3 here is CASSYLRGQGASNTQYF. The CDR3 coding sequence is TGTGCCAGCAGTTATCTCAGGGGACAGGGGGCTTCGAATACGCAGTATTTT.

This clonotype was recorded many times. V usage is TRBV11-2 and J usage is TRBJ2-1; possible D gene TRBD1, 5 bases. Germline V lookup: CDR1 SGHAT, CDR2 FQNNGV. The CDR3 length is 13 residues. The ends were cut back, 1 base at V and 6 bases at J, with 7 bases in the middle. The CDR3 reads CASSLGQLNEQFF. DNA for the CDR3: TGTGCCAGCAGCTTAGGACAGCTCAATGAGCAGTTCTTC.

V gene TRBV4-3 combines with J gene TRBJ2-2; possibly TRBD1 for D (5 bases). Germline V gives CDR1 LGHNA, CDR2 YSLEER. The CDR3 runs to 15 residues. The V end lost 0 bases, the J end lost 5 bases, and 10 bases lay between the germline ends. The CDR3: CASSQDLDKTGELFF. The DNA for the CDR3 is TGCGCCAGCAGCCAAGATCTGGACAAAACCGGGGAGCTGTTTTTT.

The chain joins TRBV7-9 to TRBJ1-5; 7 bases fit TRBD1. CDR1 is SEHNR and CDR2 is FQNEAQ in the germline V gene (reference sequence). This CDR3 is 14 amino acids long. V lost 4 bases to trimming and J lost 3 bases; unmatched junction nucleotides: 3. The CDR3 loop is CASSSDRNNQPQHF. The CDR3 region has the DNA TGTGCCAGCAGCTCGGACAGGAACAATCAGCCCCAGCATTTT.

The J gene is TRBJ1-5, the V gene TRBV7-2, with D tentatively TRBD1 (5 bases). Trimming left V 1 base short and J 6 bases short, with 10 bases between. CDR1 and CDR2 from the germline V gene are SGHTA and FQGNSA. The CDR3 sequence is 14 residues long. The CDR3 loop reads CASSLDVGPQPQHF. CDR3 sequence (DNA): TGTGCCAGCAGCTTAGATGTGGGGCCTCAGCCCCAGCATTTT.

The chain is built from TRBV29-1 and TRBJ1-2; TRBD1 agrees at 8 bases. With V trimmed by 0 bases and J by 4 bases, 13 bases remained unmatched. Germline V CDR1 and CDR2: SQVTM, ANQGSEA. The CDR3 consists of 17 residues. CDR3 in amino acids: CSVEDRGRGRSAYGYTF. DNA of the CDR3: TGCAGCGTTGAAGATCGGGGCAGGGGGCGATCAGCCTATGGCTACACCTTC.

This clonotype has just a few counts. The chain uses TRBV12-3 or TRBV12-4 and TRBJ2-3; 9 bases map to TRBD2. This CDR3 comprises 15 residues. V shed 3 bases, J shed 0 bases, and the junction held 1 base outside the gene matches. Here the CDR3 DNA reads TGTGCCAGCAGTTTCGGACTAGCGAGCACAGATACGCAGTATTTT. Protein: CASSFGLASTDTQYF.

This clonotype has a count of ten or more. This CDR3 reads CASSTVGNTEAFF. The CDR3 DNA sequence: TGTGCCAGCAGCACGGTCGGGAACACTGAAGCTTTCTTT. The V gene is TRBV3-1, the J gene TRBJ1-1; no clear D. Trimming stripped 5 bases from V and 1 base from J, with 8 bases between. In germline, CDR1 is LGHDT, CDR2 YNNKEL (reference sequence). The length of the CDR3 is 13 residues.

This chain uses TRBV20-1 with TRBJ1-2, with TRBD1 matching over 10 bases. The CDR3 spans 14 residues. The germline V gene has CDR1 DFQATT and CDR2 SNEGSKA (reference sequence). The V gene end was trimmed by 5 bases and the J gene end by 6 bases; junction bases not matched to a gene: 9. In DNA, the CDR3 is TGCAGTGCTGCACCCGGGACAGGGGTACATGGCTACACCTTC. This sequence encodes CSAAPGTGVHGYTF.

This clonotype was recorded many times. V is TRBV2 and J is TRBJ1-5; D gene unclear. The CDR3 is 13 amino acids. Germline values: CDR1 SNHLY, CDR2 FYNNEI. Between the trimmed V and J ends, which lost 6 bases and 4 bases, there was a span of 10 bases. This CDR3 is CASREETNQPQHF. In DNA form, the CDR3 reads TGTGCCAGCAGAGAGGAAACAAATCAGCCCCAGCATTTT.

This clonotype was found a few times. This chain uses TRBV7-2 with TRBJ1-1, with D tentatively TRBD1 (5 bases). Germline loops: CDR1 SGHTA, CDR2 FQGNSA. The CDR3 length is 15 residues. V shed 5 bases and J shed 0 bases, with 13 bases lying between them. The CDR3, as DNA: TGTGCCAGCAGCCCGGAGGGACGTATGAACACTGAAGCTTTCTTT. This sequence encodes CASSPEGRMNTEAFF.

The chain joins TRBV3-1 to TRBJ2-2; TRBD2 might be the D (5 bases). Germline assignment: CDR1 LGHDT and CDR2 YNNKEL (reference sequence). This CDR3 is built from 13 residues. The germline V and J ends were trimmed by 4 bases and 7 bases, with 10 bases remaining between them. The DNA of the CDR3 is TGTGCCAGCAGCCTGGCGAGCGGCGGGGAGCTGTTTTTT. It codes for CASSLASGGELFF.

This clonotype occurred a few times. The chain employs TRBV7-9 and TRBJ2-1; 8 positions agree with TRBD2. The trim removed 5 bases at V and 9 bases at J, leaving 12 bases unmatched. This CDR3 has 15 amino acids. The germline V gene has CDR1 SEHNR and CDR2 FQNEAQ (reference sequence). This chain's CDR3 is CASSRPGLDFGEQFF. The CDR3 DNA follows: TGTGCCAGCAGCCGTCCGGGACTAGATTTCGGTGAGCAGTTCTTC.

This clonotype was found a few times. This rearrangement joins TRBV4-2 to TRBJ2-3, with 14 positions matching TRBD2. The CDR3 consists of 16 residues. Per the germline V gene, CDR1 is LGHNA and CDR2 is YNFKEQ. The J segment lost 5 bases and the V segment lost 0 bases, leaving 1 base of the junction unmatched. CDR3 region: CASSQEGTSGGDTQYF. CDR3 sequence (DNA): TGTGCCAGCAGCCAAGAAGGGACTAGCGGGGGAGATACGCAGTATTTT.

The chain combines TRBV12-3 or TRBV12-4 with TRBJ2-1; D is uncertain. Trimming shortened V by 5 bases and J by 7 bases, and 18 bases separated the two germline ends. CDR3 length equals 15 residues. The CDR3, as DNA: TGTGCCAGCAGTCCAATAGCCCCGGGTGGAAATGAGCAGTTCTTC. Protein: CASSPIAPGGNEQFF.

The CDR3 sequence: CASSSLGVSSYNEQFF. DNA of the CDR3: TGTGCCAGCAGTTCCCTGGGGGTCAGCTCCTACAATGAGCAGTTCTTC. The chain has TRBV12-3 or TRBV12-4 and TRBJ2-1; D may match TRBD1 or TRBD2 (5 bases each). Trimming removed 4 bases from V and 0 bases from J, with 13 bases in between. The CDR3 contains 16 residues.

This clonotype was recorded a few times. V and J are TRBV10-2 and TRBJ2-7; the D call may be TRBD1 or TRBD2 (6 bases each). The CDR3 extends over 19 amino acids. The V end lost 3 bases, the J end lost 5 bases, and 29 bases lay between the germline ends. From germline, CDR1 is WSHSY and CDR2 SAAADI. CDR3 sequence reads: CASSDLGGYRRKIRHEQYF. The CDR3 DNA is TGCGCCAGCAGTGACTTAGGGGGGTACCGAAGGAAGATTAGGCACGAGCAGTACTTC.

This clonotype was detected a few times. This chain joins TRBV29-1 and TRBJ2-7, with a possible D match to TRBD1 (5 bases). The CDR3 contains 13 residues. V lost 3 bases, J lost 2 bases, and 11 bases lay in between. Germline CDR1 is SQVTM and CDR2 is ANQGSEA. The CDR3 spells CSVEYETAYEQYF. The CDR3, as DNA: TGCAGCGTTGAGTATGAGACAGCCTACGAGCAGTACTTC.

This clonotype was seen many times. V is TRBV28 and J is TRBJ2-3; 7 bases fit TRBD2. The ends lost 2 bases at V and 2 bases at J; junction bases unmatched: 7. This CDR3 has 16 residues. CDR1 and CDR2 (germline): MDHEN, SYDVKM. CDR3 loop: CASSLSGGGTTDTQYF. The DNA of the CDR3 is TGTGCCAGCAGTTTAAGTGGGGGGGGGACCACAGATACGCAGTATTTT.

The chain combines TRBV29-1 with TRBJ1-1; TRBD1 might be the D (6 bases). V gave up 0 bases and J gave up 3 bases, with 14 bases separating them. Looked up from germline, CDR1 is SQVTM and CDR2 is ANQGSEA. CDR3 length: 15 residues. The CDR3 loop reads CSVEDRGRGYTEAFF. The CDR3, as DNA: TGCAGCGTTGAAGATAGAGGCAGGGGTTACACTGAAGCTTTCTTT.